These 7 T cell receptor beta chains share one sample of origin, sequenced in a study of blood T cell repertoires in COVID-19. The method was immunoSEQ multiplex PCR; TCRdb's version includes in-frame clones alone and lacks a portion of them. The data show 90,000 to 120,000 clones, around 89% seen once. The sample comprised peripheral blood. These receptors all come from a man in his forties or fifties with active or convalescent COVID-19.

The chain is built from TRBV30 and TRBJ2-5, with a possible D match to TRBD2 (5 bases). Germline V gene data show CDR1 as GTSNPN and CDR2 as SVGIG (reference sequence). The CDR3 is 12 amino acids. The V gene lost 3 bases and the J gene lost 5 bases, with 10 bases spanning the gap. The CDR3 DNA follows: TGTGCCTGGAGCGCATGGAGGGAGACCCAGTACTTC. It specifies CAWSAWRETQYF.

This sequence joins TRBV19 and TRBJ1-5, with D unclear. Trimming shortened V by 1 base and J by 2 bases, and 9 bases separated the two germline ends. Germline V gives CDR1 LNHDA, CDR2 SQIVND (reference sequence). The CDR3 has 15 residues. The CDR3 reads CASSIAGYGNQPQHF. The CDR3 DNA sequence: TGTGCCAGTAGTATAGCGGGGTACGGCAATCAGCCCCAGCATTTT.

The chain carries TRBV29-1 and TRBJ2-1; D might be TRBD2 (5 bases). This CDR3 has 14 amino acids. The V end was cut by 6 bases, the J end by 7 bases, with 19 bases between. Germline values: CDR1 SQVTM, CDR2 ANQGSEA. CDR3 in DNA: TGCAGCGTGCTCCGGGGAACCCTTCGGAATGAGCAGTTCTTC. The encoded protein is CSVLRGTLRNEQFF.

This sequence joins TRBV9 and TRBJ2-3, with D possibly matching TRBD1 (5 bases). The CDR3 contains 17 residues. V was shortened by 0 bases and J by 0 bases, with 14 bases between the two germline ends. Germline lookup yields CDR1 SGDLS and CDR2 YYNGEE. The CDR3 reads CASSVGGGPPSTDTQYF. Written as DNA, the CDR3 is TGTGCCAGCAGCGTAGGGGGCGGACCCCCTAGCACAGATACGCAGTATTTT.

This chain connects TRBV18 to TRBJ2-1, with a weak D call TRBD1 (5 bases). Germline values: CDR1 KGHSH, CDR2 LQKENI. The CDR3 loop spans 16 amino acids. The V and J ends lost 6 bases and 4 bases respectively, with 19 bases between them. CDR3 region: CASSPSTAPFYNEQFF. CDR3 bases: TGTGCCAGCTCTCCCTCGACAGCACCCTTTTACAATGAGCAGTTCTTC.

The chain recombines TRBV29-1 with TRBJ1-1; weak D call: TRBD1 (6 bases). The CDR3 is 13 amino acids. Germline loops: CDR1 SQVTM, CDR2 ANQGSEA. V shed 4 bases and J shed 1 base, with 10 bases lying between them. The CDR3 region is CSVVRTANTEAFF. Here the CDR3 DNA reads TGCAGCGTTGTCAGGACAGCGAACACTGAAGCTTTCTTT.

V gene TRBV5-1 combines with J gene TRBJ2-7; weak D call: TRBD2 (6 bases). This CDR3 has 15 amino acids. CDR1 is SGHRS, CDR2 YFSETQ, per germline. Trimming stripped 0 bases from V and 0 bases from J, with 10 bases between. The CDR3 bases are TGCGCCAGCAGCTTGGTTAGCGGAAGCTCCTACGAGCAGTACTTC. Translated: CASSLVSGSSYEQYF.